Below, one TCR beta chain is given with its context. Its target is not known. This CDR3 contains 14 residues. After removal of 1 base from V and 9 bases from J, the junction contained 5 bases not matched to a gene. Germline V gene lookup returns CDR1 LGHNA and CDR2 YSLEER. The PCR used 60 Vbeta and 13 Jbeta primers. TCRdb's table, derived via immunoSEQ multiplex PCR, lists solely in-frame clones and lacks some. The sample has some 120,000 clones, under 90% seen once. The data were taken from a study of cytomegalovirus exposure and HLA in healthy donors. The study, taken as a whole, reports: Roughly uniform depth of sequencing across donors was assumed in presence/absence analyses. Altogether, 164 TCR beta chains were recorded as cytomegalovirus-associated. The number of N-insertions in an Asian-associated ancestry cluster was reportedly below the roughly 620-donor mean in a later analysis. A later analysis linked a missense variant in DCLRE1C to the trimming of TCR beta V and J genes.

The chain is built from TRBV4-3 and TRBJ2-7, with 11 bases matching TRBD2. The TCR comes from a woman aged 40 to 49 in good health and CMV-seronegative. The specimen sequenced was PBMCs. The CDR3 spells CASSQGLAGCLQYF. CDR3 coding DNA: TGCGCCAGCAGCCAAGGACTAGCGGGATGCTTGCAGTACTTC.